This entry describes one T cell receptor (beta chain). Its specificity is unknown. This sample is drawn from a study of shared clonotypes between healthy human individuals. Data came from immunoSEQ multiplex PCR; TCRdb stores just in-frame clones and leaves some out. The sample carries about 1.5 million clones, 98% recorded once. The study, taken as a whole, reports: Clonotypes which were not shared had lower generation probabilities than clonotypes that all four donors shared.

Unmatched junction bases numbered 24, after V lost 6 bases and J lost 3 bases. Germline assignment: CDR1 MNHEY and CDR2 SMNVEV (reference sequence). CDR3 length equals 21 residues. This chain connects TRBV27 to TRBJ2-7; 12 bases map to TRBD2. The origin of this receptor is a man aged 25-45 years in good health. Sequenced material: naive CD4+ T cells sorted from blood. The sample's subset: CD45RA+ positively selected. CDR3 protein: CASSSGRKGLAGGPLDYEQYF. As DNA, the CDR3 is TGTGCCAGCAGCTCGGGTCGGAAGGGGCTAGCGGGAGGGCCATTGGACTACGAGCAGTACTTC.